This T cell receptor beta chain was recorded in a study of blood T cells in healthy people across ages. The V gene's germline CDR1 is PRHDT and CDR2 FYEKMQ (reference sequence). Trimming removed 1 base at V and 1 base at J, with 8 bases between. The CDR3 sequence is 16 residues long. Overall study findings and caveats: Shifts in expanded clonotypes may have been confounded by donor CMV status, which was unknown. As naive T cell percentage varied, TCR beta diversity correlated strongly with it.

Remarks on this clonotype: Its antigen is unknown.

It was with a sample-barcoded 5' primer and a J-beta primer mix that a second PCR of roughly 7 to 12 cycles was run. With 12 random nucleotides, a template-switch adaptor tagged each individual cDNA molecule. TCRdb re-derived calls from the 5' RACE reads in MiXCR, one entry per CDR3 protein. The table has 1.4 million or so distinct CDR3 sequences, 35% to 45% seen once. The chain couples TRBV13 to TRBJ2-6; D might be TRBD1 (5 bases). Sequenced input: blood. This clonotype originated in a woman aged 18-30 years in good health. CDR3 nucleotide sequence: TGTGCCAGCAGCTTAGTTCCAGGGTCTGGGGCCAACGTCCTGACTTTC. Translating gives CASSLVPGSGANVLTF.